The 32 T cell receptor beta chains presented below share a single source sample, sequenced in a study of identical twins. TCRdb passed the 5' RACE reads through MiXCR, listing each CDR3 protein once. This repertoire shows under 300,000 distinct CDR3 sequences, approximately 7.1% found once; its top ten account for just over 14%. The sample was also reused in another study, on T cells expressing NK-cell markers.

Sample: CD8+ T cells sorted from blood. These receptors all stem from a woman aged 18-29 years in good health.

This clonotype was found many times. The CDR3 nucleotides read TGCGCCAGCAGCTTGGAGTTAGGAGACAGCTATGGCTACACCTTC. Its translation: CASSLELGDSYGYTF. The gene calls are TRBV5-1 and TRBJ1-2, with a weak D call TRBD1 (5 bases). Germline V lookup: CDR1 SGHRS, CDR2 YFSETQ. The CDR3 runs 15 residues. The germline V and J ends were trimmed by 0 bases and 4 bases, with 13 bases remaining between them.

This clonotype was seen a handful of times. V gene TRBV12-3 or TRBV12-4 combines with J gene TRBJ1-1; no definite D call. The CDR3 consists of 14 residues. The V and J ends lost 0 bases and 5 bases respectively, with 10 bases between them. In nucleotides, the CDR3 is TGTGCCAGCAGTTTAGCGGGAGGGCATACTGAAGCTTTCTTT. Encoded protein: CASSLAGGHTEAFF.

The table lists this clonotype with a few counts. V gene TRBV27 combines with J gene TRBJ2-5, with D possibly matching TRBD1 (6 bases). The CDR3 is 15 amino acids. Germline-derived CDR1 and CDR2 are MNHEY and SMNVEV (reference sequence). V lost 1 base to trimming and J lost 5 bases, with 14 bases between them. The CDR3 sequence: CASSLYQGSRETQYF. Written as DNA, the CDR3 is TGTGCCAGCAGTTTATATCAGGGGAGCCGCGAGACCCAGTACTTC.

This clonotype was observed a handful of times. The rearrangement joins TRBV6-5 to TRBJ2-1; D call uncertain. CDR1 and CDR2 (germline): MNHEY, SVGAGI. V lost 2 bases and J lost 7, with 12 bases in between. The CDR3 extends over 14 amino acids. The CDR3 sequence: CASSYIDTPNEQFF. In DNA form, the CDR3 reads TGTGCCAGCAGTTACATCGACACGCCGAATGAGCAGTTCTTC.

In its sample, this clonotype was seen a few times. CDR3 DNA sequence: TGCGCCAGCAGCCAAGCAGTCAGACAATCCTACGAGCAGTACTTC. Encoded protein: CASSQAVRQSYEQYF. The V and J genes are TRBV4-1 and TRBJ2-7; D uncertain. The germline V gene has CDR1 MGHRA and CDR2 YSYEKL. V dropped 1 base and J dropped 1 base, with 11 bases sitting between them. The CDR3 has 15 residues.

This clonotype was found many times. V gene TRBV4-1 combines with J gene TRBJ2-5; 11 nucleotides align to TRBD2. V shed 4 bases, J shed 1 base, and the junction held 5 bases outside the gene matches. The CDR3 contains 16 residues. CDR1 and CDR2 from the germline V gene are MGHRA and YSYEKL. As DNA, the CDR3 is TGCGCCAGCAGCCTCGGGACTAGCGGAACCCAAGAGACCCAGTACTTC. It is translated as CASSLGTSGTQETQYF.

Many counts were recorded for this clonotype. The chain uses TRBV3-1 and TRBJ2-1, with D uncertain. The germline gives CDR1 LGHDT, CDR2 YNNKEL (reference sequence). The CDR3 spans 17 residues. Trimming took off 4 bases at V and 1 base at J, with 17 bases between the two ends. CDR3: CASSPRIVGNSYNEQFF. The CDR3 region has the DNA TGTGCCAGCAGCCCAAGAATCGTCGGTAATTCCTACAATGAGCAGTTCTTC.

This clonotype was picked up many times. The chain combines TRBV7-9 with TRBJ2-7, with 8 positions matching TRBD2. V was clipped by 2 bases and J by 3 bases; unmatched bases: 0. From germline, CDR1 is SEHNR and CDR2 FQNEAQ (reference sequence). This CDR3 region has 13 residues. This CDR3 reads CASSLTSGYEQYF. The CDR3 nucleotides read TGTGCCAGCAGCTTAACTAGCGGCTACGAGCAGTACTTC.

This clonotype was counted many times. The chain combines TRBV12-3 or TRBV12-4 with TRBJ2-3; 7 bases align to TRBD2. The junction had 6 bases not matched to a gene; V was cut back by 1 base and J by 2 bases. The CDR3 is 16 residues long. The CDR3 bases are TGTGCCAGCAGTTTAGTGCCAGCGGGGTACACAGATACGCAGTATTTT. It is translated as CASSLVPAGYTDTQYF.

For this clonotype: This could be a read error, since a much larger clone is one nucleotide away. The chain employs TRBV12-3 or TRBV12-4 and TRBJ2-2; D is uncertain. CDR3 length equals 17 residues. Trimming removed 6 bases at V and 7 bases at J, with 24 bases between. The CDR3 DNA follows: TGTGCCAGCAGCTTCTACCACCGGGCCCCGACACGCGGGGAGCTGTTTTTT. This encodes CASSFYHRAPTRGELFF.

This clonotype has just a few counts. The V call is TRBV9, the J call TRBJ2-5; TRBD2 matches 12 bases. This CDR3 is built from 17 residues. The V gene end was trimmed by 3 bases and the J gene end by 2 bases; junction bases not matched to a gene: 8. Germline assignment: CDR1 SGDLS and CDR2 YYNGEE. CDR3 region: CASSADGLAGTQETQYF. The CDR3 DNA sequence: TGTGCCAGCAGCGCCGATGGACTAGCGGGGACTCAAGAGACCCAGTACTTC.

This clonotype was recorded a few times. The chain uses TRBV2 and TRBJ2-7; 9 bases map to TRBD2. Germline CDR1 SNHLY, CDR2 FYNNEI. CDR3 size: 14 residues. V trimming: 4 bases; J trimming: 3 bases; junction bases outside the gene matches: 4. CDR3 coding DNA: TGTGCCAGCAGTGTTAGCGGGAGTTTCTACGAGCAGTACTTC. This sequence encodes CASSVSGSFYEQYF.

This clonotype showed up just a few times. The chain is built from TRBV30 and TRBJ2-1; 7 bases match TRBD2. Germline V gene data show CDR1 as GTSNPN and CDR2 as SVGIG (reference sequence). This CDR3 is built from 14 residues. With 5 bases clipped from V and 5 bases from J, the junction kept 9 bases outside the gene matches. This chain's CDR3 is CAWQPSGGHNEQFF. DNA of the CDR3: TGTGCCTGGCAGCCTAGCGGAGGCCACAATGAGCAGTTCTTC. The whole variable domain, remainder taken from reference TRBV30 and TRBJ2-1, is SQTIHQWPATLVQPVGSPLSLECTVEGTSNPNLYWYRQAAGRGLQLLFYSVGIGQISSEVPQNLSASRPQDRQFILSSKKLLLSDSGFYLCAWQPSGGHNEQFFGPGTRLTVL.

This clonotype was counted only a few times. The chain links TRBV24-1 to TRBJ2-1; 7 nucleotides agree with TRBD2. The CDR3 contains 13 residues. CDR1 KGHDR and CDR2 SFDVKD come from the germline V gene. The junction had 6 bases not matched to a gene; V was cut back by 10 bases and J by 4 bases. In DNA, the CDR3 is TGTGCCACTAGCCGGCGGGGGTACAATGAGCAGTTCTTC. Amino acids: CATSRRGYNEQFF.

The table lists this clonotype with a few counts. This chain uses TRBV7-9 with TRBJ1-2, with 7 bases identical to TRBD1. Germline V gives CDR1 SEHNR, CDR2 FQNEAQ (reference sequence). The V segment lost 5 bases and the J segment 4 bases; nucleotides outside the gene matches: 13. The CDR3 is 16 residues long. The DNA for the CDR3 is TGTGCCAGCAGCCCCCCGTCTGAGGACAGGAGCTATGGCTACACCTTC. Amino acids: CASSPPSEDRSYGYTF.

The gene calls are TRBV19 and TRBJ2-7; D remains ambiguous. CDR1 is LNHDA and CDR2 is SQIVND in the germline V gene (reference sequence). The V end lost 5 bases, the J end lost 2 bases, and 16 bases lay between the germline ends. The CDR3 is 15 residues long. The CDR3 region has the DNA TGTGCCAGTAGTCCGATGGTCGGGCACGCCTACGAGCAGTACTTC. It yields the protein CASSPMVGHAYEQYF.

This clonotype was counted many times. The CDR3 coding sequence is TGTGCCAGCAGTCTGGACAGGGGTTACAATCAGCCCCAGCATTTT. It yields the protein CASSLDRGYNQPQHF. The chain employs TRBV12-3 or TRBV12-4 and TRBJ1-5, with TRBD1 matching over 9 bases. The CDR3 extends over 15 amino acids. J lost 3 bases, V lost 5 bases, and 5 bases had no gene match.

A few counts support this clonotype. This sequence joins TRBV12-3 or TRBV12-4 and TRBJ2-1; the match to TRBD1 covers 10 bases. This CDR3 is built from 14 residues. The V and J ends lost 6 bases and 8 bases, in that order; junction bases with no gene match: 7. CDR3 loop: CASRGTGDIDEQFF. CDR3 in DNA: TGTGCCAGCAGGGGGACAGGGGACATAGATGAGCAGTTCTTC.

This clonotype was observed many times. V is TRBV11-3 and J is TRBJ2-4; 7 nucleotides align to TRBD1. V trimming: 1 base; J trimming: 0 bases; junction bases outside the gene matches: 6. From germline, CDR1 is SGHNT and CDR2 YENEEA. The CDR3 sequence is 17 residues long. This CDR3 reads CASSLARQGVAKNIQYF. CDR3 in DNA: TGTGCCAGCAGCTTAGCTCGACAGGGAGTAGCCAAAAACATTCAGTACTTC.

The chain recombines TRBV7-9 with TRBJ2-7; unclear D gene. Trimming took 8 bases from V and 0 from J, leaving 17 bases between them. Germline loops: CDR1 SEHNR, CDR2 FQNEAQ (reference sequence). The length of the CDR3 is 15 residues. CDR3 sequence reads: CASSLTADSSYEQYF. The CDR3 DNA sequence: TGTGCCAGCTCTCTTACGGCGGATAGCTCCTACGAGCAGTACTTC.

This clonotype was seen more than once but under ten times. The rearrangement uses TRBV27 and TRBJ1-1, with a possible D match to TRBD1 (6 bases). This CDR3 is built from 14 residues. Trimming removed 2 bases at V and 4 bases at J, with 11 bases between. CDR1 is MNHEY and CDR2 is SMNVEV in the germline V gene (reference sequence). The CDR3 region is CASSLRQDGTEAFF. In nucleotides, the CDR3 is TGTGCCAGCAGTTTAAGACAGGATGGCACTGAAGCTTTCTTT.

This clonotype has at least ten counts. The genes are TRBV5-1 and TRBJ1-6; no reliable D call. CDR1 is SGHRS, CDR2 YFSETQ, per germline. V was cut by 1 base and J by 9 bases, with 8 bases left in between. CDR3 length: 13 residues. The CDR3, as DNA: TGCGCCAGCAGCTTGTACAGTCTTTCACCCCTCCACTTT. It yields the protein CASSLYSLSPLHF. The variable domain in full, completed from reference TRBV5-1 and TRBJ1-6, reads KAGVTQTPRYLIKTRGQQVTLSCSPISGHRSVSWYQQTPGQGLQFLFEYFSETQRNKGNFPGRFSGRQFSNSRSEMNVSTLELGDSALYLCASSLYSLSPLHFGNGTRLTVT.

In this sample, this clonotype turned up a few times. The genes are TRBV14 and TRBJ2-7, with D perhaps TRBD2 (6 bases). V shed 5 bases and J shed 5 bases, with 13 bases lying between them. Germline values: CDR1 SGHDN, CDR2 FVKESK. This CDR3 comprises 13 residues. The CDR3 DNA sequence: TGTGCCAGCAGCGGGGGACTGCCCGACGAGCAGTACTTC. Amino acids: CASSGGLPDEQYF.

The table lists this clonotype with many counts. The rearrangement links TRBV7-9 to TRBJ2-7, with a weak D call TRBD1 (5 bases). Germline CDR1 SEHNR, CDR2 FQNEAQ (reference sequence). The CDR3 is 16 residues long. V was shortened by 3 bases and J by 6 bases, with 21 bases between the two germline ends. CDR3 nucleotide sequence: TGTGCCAGCAGCTTTATCGGTACGACAGACGTGCGCGAGCAGTACTTC. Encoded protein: CASSFIGTTDVREQYF.

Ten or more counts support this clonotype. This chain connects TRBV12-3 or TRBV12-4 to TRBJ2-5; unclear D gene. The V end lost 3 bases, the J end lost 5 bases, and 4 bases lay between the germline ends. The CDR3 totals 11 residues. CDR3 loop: CASSFWETQYF. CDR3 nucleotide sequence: TGTGCCAGCAGTTTCTGGGAGACCCAGTACTTC.

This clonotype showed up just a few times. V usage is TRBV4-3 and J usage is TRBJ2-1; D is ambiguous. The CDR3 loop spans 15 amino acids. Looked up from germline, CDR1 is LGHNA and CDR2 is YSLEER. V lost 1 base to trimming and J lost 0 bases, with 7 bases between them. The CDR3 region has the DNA TGCGCCAGCAGCCAAGGTATCACCTCCTACAATGAGCAGTTCTTC. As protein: CASSQGITSYNEQFF.

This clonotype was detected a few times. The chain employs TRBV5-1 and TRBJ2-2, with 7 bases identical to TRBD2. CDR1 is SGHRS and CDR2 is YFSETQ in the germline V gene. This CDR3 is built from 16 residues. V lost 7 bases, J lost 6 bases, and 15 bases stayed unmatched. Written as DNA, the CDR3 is TGCGCCAGCTCACCTCTTTTGGGAGGGCTCGCCGGGGAGCTGTTTTTT. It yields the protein CASSPLLGGLAGELFF.

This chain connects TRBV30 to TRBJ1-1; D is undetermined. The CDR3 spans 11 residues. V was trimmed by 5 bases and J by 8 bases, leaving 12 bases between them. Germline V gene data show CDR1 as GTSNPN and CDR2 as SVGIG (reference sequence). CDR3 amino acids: CAWGDGPEAFF. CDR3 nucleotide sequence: TGTGCCTGGGGAGACGGACCGGAAGCTTTCTTT.

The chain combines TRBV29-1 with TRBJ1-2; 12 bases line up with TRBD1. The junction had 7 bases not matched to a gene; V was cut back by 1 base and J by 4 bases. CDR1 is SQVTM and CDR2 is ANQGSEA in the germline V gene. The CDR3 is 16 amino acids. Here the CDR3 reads CSVEVGTGGLTYGYTF. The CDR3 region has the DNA TGCAGCGTTGAAGTAGGGACAGGGGGCCTTACCTATGGCTACACCTTC. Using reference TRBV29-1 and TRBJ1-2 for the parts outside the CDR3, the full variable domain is SAVISQKPSRDICQRGTSLTIQCQVDSQVTMMFWYRQQPGQSLTLIATANQGSEATYESGFVIDKFPISRPNLTFSTLTVSNMSPEDSSIYLCSVEVGTGGLTYGYTFGSGTRLTVV.

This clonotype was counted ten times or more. The CDR3: CASSKVKPNTEAFF. In DNA form, the CDR3 reads TGTGCCAGCAGCAAAGTTAAGCCGAACACTGAAGCTTTCTTT. The chain joins TRBV21-1 to TRBJ1-1. TRBV21-1 is described as a pseudogene. The CDR3 runs 14 residues.

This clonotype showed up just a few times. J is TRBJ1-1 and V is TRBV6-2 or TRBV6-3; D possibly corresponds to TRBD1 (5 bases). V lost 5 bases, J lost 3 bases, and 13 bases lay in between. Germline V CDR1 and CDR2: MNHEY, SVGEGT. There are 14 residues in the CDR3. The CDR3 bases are TGTGCCAGCAGTGCAGGACATGGCTACACTGAAGCTTTCTTT. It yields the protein CASSAGHGYTEAFF.

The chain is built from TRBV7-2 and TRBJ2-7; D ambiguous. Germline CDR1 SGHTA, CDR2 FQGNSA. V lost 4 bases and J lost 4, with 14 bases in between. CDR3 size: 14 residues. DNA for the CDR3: TGTGCCAGCAGCTCCCCGTACTCCTCTTACGAGCAGTACTTC. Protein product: CASSSPYSSYEQYF.